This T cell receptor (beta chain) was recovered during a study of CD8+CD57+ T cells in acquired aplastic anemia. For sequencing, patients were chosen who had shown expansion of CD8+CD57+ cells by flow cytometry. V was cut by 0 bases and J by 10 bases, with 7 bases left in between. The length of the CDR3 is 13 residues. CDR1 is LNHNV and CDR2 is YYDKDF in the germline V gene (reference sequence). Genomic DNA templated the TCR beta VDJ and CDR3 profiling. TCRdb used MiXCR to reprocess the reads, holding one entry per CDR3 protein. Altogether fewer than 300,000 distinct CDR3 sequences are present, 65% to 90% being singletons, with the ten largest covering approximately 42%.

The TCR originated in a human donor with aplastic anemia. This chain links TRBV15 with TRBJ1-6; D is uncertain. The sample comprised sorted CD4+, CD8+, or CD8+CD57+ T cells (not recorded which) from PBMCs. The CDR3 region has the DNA TGTGCCACCAGCAGAGATGTTGCATCACCCCTCCACTTT. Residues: CATSRDVASPLHF.